These 17 T cell receptor beta chains were sequenced from one sample in a study of blood T cell repertoires in COVID-19. Using immunoSEQ multiplex PCR, the repertoire was profiled, and TCRdb retains in-frame clones only, with some absent. The sample includes approximately 360,000 clones, around 83% of them seen just once. Sequencing was carried out using PBMCs or T cells enriched from blood (not recorded which). The receptor source for this set is a woman in her 50s who had recovered from COVID-19.

The chain couples TRBV19 to TRBJ1-6, with a weak D call TRBD1 (5 bases). V was cut by 6 bases and J by 7 bases, with 13 bases left in between. The CDR3 is 14 residues long. Looked up from germline, CDR1 is LNHDA and CDR2 is SQIVND (reference sequence). CDR3: CASSHTQENSPLHF. CDR3 bases: TGTGCCAGTAGCCATACACAGGAAAATTCACCCCTCCACTTT.

The genes are TRBV9 and TRBJ2-7; TRBD1 agrees at 7 bases. CDR1 SGDLS and CDR2 YYNGEE come from the germline V gene. The CDR3 sequence is 13 residues long. The V and J ends lost 7 bases and 2 bases, in that order; junction bases with no gene match: 6. The CDR3 region is CASSRDRAYEQYF. The CDR3 DNA reads TGTGCCAGCTCCAGGGACAGAGCCTACGAGCAGTACTTC. The full variable domain, its missing parts supplied by reference TRBV9 and TRBJ2-7, is DSGVTQTPKHLITATGQRVTLRCSPRSGDLSVYWYQQSLDQGLQFLIQYYNGEERAKGNILERFSAQQFPDLHSELNLSSLELGDSALYFCASSRDRAYEQYFGPGTRLTVT.

The chain couples TRBV5-1 to TRBJ1-2, with 8 bases fitting TRBD1. CDR3 length equals 17 residues. After removal of 2 bases from V and 4 bases from J, the junction contained 13 bases not matched to a gene. Looked up from germline, CDR1 is SGHRS and CDR2 is YFSETQ. The CDR3 nucleotides read TGCGCCAGCAGCTTCAATCAGGGGGCTAGGGCTCCCTATGGCTACACCTTC. This codes for CASSFNQGARAPYGYTF.

The V call is TRBV18, the J call TRBJ2-7; D unresolved. Trimming took off 5 bases at V and 6 bases at J, with 11 bases between the two ends. The CDR3 loop spans 12 amino acids. Germline lookup yields CDR1 KGHSH and CDR2 LQKENI. The CDR3 reads CASSSEALEQYF. DNA for the CDR3: TGTGCCAGCTCAAGCGAAGCCCTCGAGCAGTACTTC.

The CDR3 DNA sequence: TGTGCCAGCAGCCTAGGGACAGGGGGTGAGACCCAGTACTTC. It encodes CASSLGTGGETQYF. The rearrangement joins TRBV7-6 to TRBJ2-5, with 11 bases matching TRBD1. Germline V gives CDR1 SGHVS, CDR2 FNYEAQ. CDR3 size: 14 residues. After removal of 5 bases from V and 5 bases from J, the junction contained 4 bases not matched to a gene.

CDR3 in amino acids: CASSQDPRGAFF. DNA of the CDR3: TGTGCCAGCAGCCAAGACCCCAGGGGAGCTTTCTTT. The V call is TRBV14, the J call TRBJ1-1; tentative D call: TRBD1 (6 bases). Germline CDR1 is SGHDN and CDR2 is FVKESK. The V gene lost 0 bases and the J gene lost 10 bases, with 9 bases spanning the gap. This CDR3 spans 12 amino acids. The whole variable domain, remainder taken from reference TRBV14 and TRBJ1-1, is EAGVTQFPSHSVIEKGQTVTLRCDPISGHDNLYWYRRVMGKEIKFLLHFVKESKQDESGMPNNRFLAERTGGTYSTLKVQPAELEDSGVYFCASSQDPRGAFFGQGTRLTVV.

V is TRBV20-1 and J is TRBJ1-2; 7 positions match TRBD1. Trimming at V came to 7 bases and at J to 3 bases, leaving 2 bases not matched to a gene. Germline-derived CDR1 and CDR2 are DFQATT and SNEGSKA (reference sequence). The CDR3 has 11 amino acids. The CDR3 region is CSGTGDYGYTF. Here the CDR3 DNA reads TGCAGTGGTACAGGGGACTATGGCTACACCTTC.

The chain couples TRBV6-2 or TRBV6-3 to TRBJ2-4, with a weak D call TRBD2 (5 bases). The germline V gene has CDR1 MNHEY and CDR2 SVGEGT. V lost 2 bases, J lost 8 bases, and 13 bases lay in between. This CDR3 has 14 amino acids. The CDR3 sequence is CASSYAVRVDIQYF. CDR3 coding DNA: TGTGCCAGCAGTTACGCCGTGAGGGTGGACATTCAGTACTTC.

A few counts support this clone. V is TRBV5-6 and J is TRBJ2-1; 9 bases are shared with TRBD1. This CDR3 contains 15 residues. CDR1 and CDR2 (germline): SGHDT, YYEEEE. The junction had 5 bases not matched to a gene; V was cut back by 5 bases and J by 2 bases. CDR3 sequence reads: CASRAGTGTYNEQFF. The CDR3 DNA is TGTGCCAGCAGGGCCGGGACAGGGACCTACAATGAGCAGTTCTTC.

J is TRBJ1-5 and V is TRBV2, with 8 bases fitting TRBD1. The CDR3 totals 14 residues. J gave up 5 bases and V 6 bases, and 6 bases lay outside the gene matches. The germline CDR1 and CDR2 sequences are SNHLY and FYNNEI. This CDR3 reads CASRQGAGYQPQHF. The CDR3 coding sequence is TGTGCCAGCAGGCAGGGGGCGGGATATCAGCCCCAGCATTTT. The full variable domain, in which reference TRBV2 and TRBJ1-5 provide the parts outside the CDR3, is EPEVTQTPSHQVTQMGQEVILRCVPISNHLYFYWYRQILGQKVEFLVSFYNNEISEKSEIFDDQFSVERPDGSNFTLKIRSTKLEDSAMYFCASRQGAGYQPQHFGDGTRLSIL.

J is TRBJ1-2 and V is TRBV5-6; D ambiguous. V was trimmed by 0 bases and J by 5 bases, leaving 11 bases between them. CDR3 length: 14 residues. The germline V gene encodes CDR1 SGHDT and CDR2 YYEEEE. The CDR3 DNA reads TGTGCCAGCAGCTTGGTTGGTGCGGGGTATGGCTACACCTTC. Protein: CASSLVGAGYGYTF.

The chain uses TRBV7-2 and TRBJ1-2, with 7 bases fitting TRBD1. CDR3 length: 14 residues. Losses at the gene ends were 1 base for V and 4 bases for J; bases not matched to a gene: 3. CDR1 SGHTA and CDR2 FQGNSA come from the germline V gene. In DNA form, the CDR3 reads TGTGCCAGCAGCTTAGTGGACAGGATCTATGGCTACACCTTC. It translates to CASSLVDRIYGYTF.

This clone is a singleton in its sample. The chain uses TRBV5-8 and TRBJ2-7; 11 nucleotides match TRBD2. The CDR3 runs 16 residues. CDR1 is SGHTS, CDR2 YDEGEE, per germline. V shed 0 bases and J 3 bases; nucleotides not matched to a gene: 5. The CDR3 loop is CASSLGDTSGSYEQYF. CDR3 DNA: TGTGCCAGCAGCTTGGGGGACACTAGCGGGAGCTACGAGCAGTACTTC.

This chain links TRBV7-3 with TRBJ1-3, with D hard to call. CDR3 length: 17 amino acids. In germline, CDR1 is SGHTA, CDR2 FQGTGA. Trimming removed 5 bases at V and 0 bases at J, with 17 bases between. CDR3 in DNA: TGTGCCAGCAGCCCCGGGTGTTTGCTTGTCTCTGGAAACACCATATATTTT. This codes for CASSPGCLLVSGNTIYF.

The chain carries TRBV13 and TRBJ2-1, with 10 bases that match TRBD1. With 0 bases clipped from V and 4 bases from J, the junction kept 3 bases outside the gene matches. The CDR3 covers 16 residues. The germline gives CDR1 PRHDT, CDR2 FYEKMQ (reference sequence). The CDR3 DNA sequence: TGTGCCAGCAGCTTAGGCGGACAGGGGGGTTACAATGAGCAGTTCTTC. Protein: CASSLGGQGGYNEQFF.

This clone was counted only a few times. The rearrangement joins TRBV4-2 to TRBJ2-3, with D unresolved. CDR1 and CDR2 from the germline V gene are LGHNA and YNFKEQ. The CDR3 runs to 14 residues. Trimming shortened V by 0 bases and J by 2 bases, and 6 bases separated the two germline ends. This chain's CDR3 is CASSQDWATDTQYF. In DNA, the CDR3 is TGTGCCAGCAGCCAAGATTGGGCCACAGATACGCAGTATTTT.

This CDR3 is CASSTGTALYGYTF. The CDR3 bases are TGCGCCAGCAGCACCGGGACAGCCCTGTATGGCTACACCTTC. V gene TRBV5-1 combines with J gene TRBJ1-2; the match to TRBD1 covers 7 bases. Germline V gene sequence: CDR1 SGHRS, CDR2 YFSETQ. The CDR3 contains 14 residues. Trimming cost V 4 bases and J 5 bases; bases outside gene matches: 8.